This is a list of T cell receptor beta chains from one sample in a study of blood T cell repertoires in COVID-19. The assay was immunoSEQ multiplex PCR, and TCRdb's table has in-frame clones only and misses some. The sample holds approximately 220,000 clones, approximately 86% seen once. Sequenced material: peripheral blood. The source is a middle-aged man with acute or convalescent COVID-19. CDR3s include the opening cysteine and the closing phenylalanine or tryptophan. Fields, in order: CDR3 protein, CDR3 DNA, J gene, D gene, V gene, clone size. A D gene is named only where the DNA matches it firmly. Size values are once, few and many counts, or a class for expanded clones, and some rows have none.

CASSSLDSRGGSPLHF	TGTGCCAGCAGTTCCCTGGACTCACGGGGGGGTTCACCCCTCCACTTT	TRBJ1-6	-	TRBV27	-
CSVEPSGTEQFF	TGCAGCGTTGAACCTAGCGGTACCGAGCAGTTCTTC	TRBJ2-1	TRBD2	TRBV29-1	few
CASSPSGQGFYEQYF	TGTGCCAGTAGTCCCTCGGGACAGGGGTTTTACGAGCAGTACTTC	TRBJ2-7	TRBD1	TRBV19	-
CATGLYQETQYF	TGTGCCACCGGACTCTACCAAGAGACCCAGTACTTC	TRBJ2-5	-	TRBV7-2	-
CAISERFGNTDTQYF	TGTGCCATCAGTGAGCGGTTCGGGAACACAGATACGCAGTATTTT	TRBJ2-3	-	TRBV10-3	-
CASSPPGQGGEQYF	TGTGCCAGCAGCCCACCGGGACAGGGTGGTGAGCAGTACTTC	TRBJ2-7	TRBD1	TRBV6-5	-
CASSELYRGYGYTF	TGTGCCAGCAGTGAATTATACAGGGGCTATGGCTACACCTTC	TRBJ1-2	TRBD1	TRBV25-1	-
CASSPGLAGSWDTGELFF	TGTGCCAGCAGCCCCGGACTAGCGGGGAGTTGGGACACCGGGGAGCTGTTTTTT	TRBJ2-2	TRBD2	TRBV7-6	-
CASSGPSGTSEFGDTQYF	TGTGCCAGCAGTGGCCCCTCCGGGACTAGCGAATTCGGAGATACGCAGTATTTT	TRBJ2-3	TRBD2	TRBV28	-
CASSLNGVSTDTQYF	TGCGCCAGCAGCTTGAACGGGGTTAGCACAGATACGCAGTATTTT	TRBJ2-3	-	TRBV5-1	-
CASSEPVRGLSLDTEAFF	TGTGCCAGCAGTGAACCCGTCAGGGGATTGTCCTTGGACACTGAAGCTTTCTTT	TRBJ1-1	-	TRBV6-1	-
CASSLIQYTQYF	TGTGCCAGCAGCTTAATCCAATATACGCAGTATTTT	TRBJ2-3	-	TRBV7-9	-
CASSQEAGTSGPNTGELFF	TGTGCCAGCAGCCAGGAGGCCGGGACTAGCGGTCCGAACACCGGGGAGCTGTTTTTT	TRBJ2-2	TRBD2	TRBV6-2/TRBV6-3	-
CASSPPGGGYNEQFF	TGTGCCAGCAGCCCCCCTGGCGGGGGCTACAATGAGCAGTTCTTC	TRBJ2-1	TRBD2	TRBV13	-
CASSLGDGAHEQYF	TGTGCCAGCAGCCTCGGTGATGGGGCCCACGAGCAGTACTTC	TRBJ2-7	-	TRBV9	-
CASSLVELTEAFF	TGCGCCAGCAGCTTGGTAGAGCTCACTGAAGCTTTCTTT	TRBJ1-1	-	TRBV5-1	-
CATGWTGRNEQFF	TGTGCCACCGGTTGGACAGGGCGGAATGAGCAGTTCTTC	TRBJ2-1	TRBD1	TRBV24-1	-
CASSQGAHSYNEQFF	TGTGCCAGCAGCCAAGGGGCGCACTCCTACAATGAGCAGTTCTTC	TRBJ2-1	-	TRBV3-1/TRBV3-2	few
CASRSEGRDSNTGELFF	TGTGCCAGCAGATCAGAGGGTAGGGACAGTAACACCGGGGAGCTGTTTTTT	TRBJ2-2	TRBD1	TRBV28	-
CASSSGLADLTTDTQYF	TGTGCCAGCAGTTCGGGACTAGCGGATCTCACCACAGATACGCAGTATTTT	TRBJ2-3	TRBD2	TRBV7-3	-
CASSPGAAEGWHF	TGTGCCAGCTCACCCGGAGCAGCGGAGGGTTGGCATTTT	TRBJ1-5	-	TRBV18	-
CASSWSHLNEAFF	TGTGCCAGCAGTTGGAGCCACCTCAATGAAGCTTTCTTT	TRBJ1-1	-	TRBV27	once
CASSYSWVGGTEAFF	TGTGCCAGCAGTTACTCTTGGGTGGGGGGGACTGAAGCTTTCTTT	TRBJ1-1	-	TRBV6-2/TRBV6-3	-
CASTRGGGTEAFF	TGTGCCAGCACTAGGGGCGGGGGCACTGAAGCTTTCTTT	TRBJ1-1	-	TRBV27	-
CASSFQGVWTDTQYF	TGTGCCAGCAGCTTCCAGGGGGTCTGGACAGATACGCAGTATTTT	TRBJ2-3	TRBD1	TRBV7-3	-
CASSRGGLYGYTF	TGCGCCAGCAGCCGGGGGGGCCTCTATGGCTACACCTTC	TRBJ1-2	-	TRBV5-1	few
CASSFRSGGAAGELFF	TGTGCCAGCAGCTTTAGGAGCGGGGGGGCCGCCGGGGAGCTGTTTTTT	TRBJ2-2	TRBD2	TRBV5-6	-
CASSLSGFEQYF	TGTGCCAGCAGTTTATCCGGGTTCGAGCAGTACTTC	TRBJ2-7	-	TRBV28	-
CASLLAGGYNEQFF	TGTGCCAGCCTCCTAGCGGGAGGTTACAATGAGCAGTTCTTC	TRBJ2-1	TRBD2	TRBV2	-
CASSPRQGRYGPQHF	TGTGCCAGCAGCCCAAGACAGGGGCGATATGGGCCCCAGCATTTT	TRBJ1-5	TRBD1	TRBV3-1/TRBV3-2	-
CASSYWANTEAFF	TGTGCCAGCAGTTATTGGGCGAACACTGAAGCTTTCTTT	TRBJ1-1	-	TRBV6-6	-
CASSFGTREPLHF	TGTGCCAGCAGCTTCGGGACACGGGAACCCCTCCACTTT	TRBJ1-6	-	TRBV6-5	-
CASSPMWRATEGYTF	TGTGCCAGCAGCCCTATGTGGCGGGCCACGGAGGGCTACACCTTC	TRBJ1-2	-	TRBV3-1/TRBV3-2	-
CASSSRQGAYEQYF	TGTGCCAGCAGCTCAAGACAGGGAGCCTACGAGCAGTACTTC	TRBJ2-7	TRBD1	TRBV13	-
CASSTGCVGELFF	TGTGCCAGCAGCACGGGGTGTGTCGGGGAGCTGTTTTTT	TRBJ2-2	-	TRBV21-1	-
CASSLAGSYGYTF	TGTGCCAGCAGCTTAGCCGGGAGTTATGGCTACACCTTC	TRBJ1-2	-	TRBV7-2	-
CGTGQGAFF	TGTGGTACGGGACAGGGAGCTTTCTTT	TRBJ1-1	TRBD1	TRBV28	-
CASSLQSSYNSPLHF	TGTGCCAGCAGCCTACAGAGCTCCTATAATTCACCCCTCCACTTT	TRBJ1-6	-	TRBV16	-
CATSDQVMRDTGELFF	TGTGCCACCAGTGATCAGGTCATGAGGGACACCGGGGAGCTGTTTTTT	TRBJ2-2	-	TRBV24-1	-
CASSISLAGEYNEQFF	TGTGCCAGTAGTATAAGCCTAGCGGGAGAATACAATGAGCAGTTCTTC	TRBJ2-1	TRBD2	TRBV19	-
CASSSRWTVNNQPQHF	TGTGCCAGCAGTTCCCGGTGGACTGTGAACAATCAGCCCCAGCATTTT	TRBJ1-5	-	TRBV6-5	-
CASSPRRQRNEKLFF	TGTGCCAGCTCACCACGGAGACAGCGTAATGAAAAACTGTTTTTT	TRBJ1-4	-	TRBV18	few
CASSLYGQGEEKLFF	TGTGCCAGCAGCTTATATGGACAGGGGGAAGAAAAACTGTTTTTT	TRBJ1-4	TRBD1	TRBV7-9	-
CASSKEGWETEQYF	TGTGCCAGCAGCAAGGAGGGTTGGGAGACCGAGCAGTACTTC	TRBJ2-7	-	TRBV11-3	-
CAWSDPLAGEYNEQFF	TGTGCCTGGAGTGACCCCCTAGCGGGAGAATACAATGAGCAGTTCTTC	TRBJ2-1	TRBD2	TRBV30	once
CASSIRTGVHADTQYF	TGTGCCAGCAGCATTCGGACAGGGGTGCACGCAGATACGCAGTATTTT	TRBJ2-3	TRBD1	TRBV7-9	-